This TCR beta chain is from a study of regulatory T cells in long-lasting Graves disease. The CDR3 runs 15 residues. The germline CDR1 and CDR2 sequences are LGHNA and YNFKEQ. Time point specified: newly diagnosed GD, antithyroid drugs for less than 3 months. After RNA was extracted from PBMCs, the TCR library was made from it. Of note for this clonotype: A far larger clone is a single base away, which makes a read error likely.

Libraries of TCR beta came from iRepertoire HTBI primers plus Arm-PCR of CDR3 regions. MiXCR was run by TCRdb on the multiplex PCR reads, yielding one entry per CDR3 protein. The sample lists roughly 350,000 distinct CDR3 sequences; roughly a sixth were seen once. The data also belong to a second study, concerning T cells in Graves' hyperthyroidism and ophthalmopathy.

The sequence was obtained from a middle-aged man with Graves disease. This sample comprised peripheral blood mononuclear cells (PBMCs), obtained at new diagnosis, from a patient treated with antithyroid drugs. V gene TRBV4-2 combines with J gene TRBJ2-3, with D maybe TRBD2 (7 bases). The J call could be wrong; TRBJ2-7 is a better fit for the DNA end. The CDR3 DNA is TGTGCCAGCAGCCAAATGTGGGGGGGCGGGTACGAGCAGTACTTC. It specifies CASSQMWGGGYEQYF.